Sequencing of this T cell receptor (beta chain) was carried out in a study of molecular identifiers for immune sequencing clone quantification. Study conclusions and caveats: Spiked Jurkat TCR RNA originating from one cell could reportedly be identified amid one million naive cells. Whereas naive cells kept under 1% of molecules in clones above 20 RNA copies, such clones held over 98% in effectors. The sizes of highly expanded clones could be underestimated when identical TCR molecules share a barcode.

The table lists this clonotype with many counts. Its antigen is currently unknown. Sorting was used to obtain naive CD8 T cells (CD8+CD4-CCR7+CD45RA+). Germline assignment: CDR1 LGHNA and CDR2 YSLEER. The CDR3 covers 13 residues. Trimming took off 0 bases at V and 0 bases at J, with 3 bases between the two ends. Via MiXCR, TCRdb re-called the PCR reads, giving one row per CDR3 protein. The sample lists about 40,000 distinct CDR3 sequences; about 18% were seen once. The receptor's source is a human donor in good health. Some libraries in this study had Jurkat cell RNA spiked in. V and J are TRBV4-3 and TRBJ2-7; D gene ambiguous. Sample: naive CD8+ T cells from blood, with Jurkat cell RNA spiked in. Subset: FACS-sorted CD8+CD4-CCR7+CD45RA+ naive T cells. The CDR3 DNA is TGCGCCAGCAGCCAAGAGAGCTCCTACGAGCAGTACTTC. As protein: CASSQESSYEQYF.